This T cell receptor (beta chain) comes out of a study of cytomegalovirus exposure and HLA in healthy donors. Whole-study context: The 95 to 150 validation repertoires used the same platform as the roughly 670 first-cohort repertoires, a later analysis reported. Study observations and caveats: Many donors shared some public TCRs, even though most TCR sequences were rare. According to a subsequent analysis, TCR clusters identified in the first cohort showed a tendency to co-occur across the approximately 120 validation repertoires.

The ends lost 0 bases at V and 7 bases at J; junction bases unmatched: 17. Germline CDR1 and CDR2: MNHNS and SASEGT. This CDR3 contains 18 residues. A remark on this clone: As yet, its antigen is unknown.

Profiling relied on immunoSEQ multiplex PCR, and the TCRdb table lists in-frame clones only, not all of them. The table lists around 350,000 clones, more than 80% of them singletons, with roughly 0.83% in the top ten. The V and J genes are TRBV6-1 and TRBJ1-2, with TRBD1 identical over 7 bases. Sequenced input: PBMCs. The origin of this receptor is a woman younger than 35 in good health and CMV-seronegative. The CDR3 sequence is CASSEARRTGSLSGGYTF. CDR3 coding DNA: TGTGCCAGCAGTGAAGCGCGGAGGACAGGTTCCCTCTCCGGTGGCTACACCTTC.